This T cell receptor (beta chain) was identified during a study of T-cell reconstitution after alpha-beta-depleted transplantation in children. Broader study findings: Reportedly, roughly two months post-transplant, alpha-beta T cells arose from several hundred expanded graft clones. Newly produced T cells mostly accounted for T-cell counts and diversity one year post-transplant. Surviving recipient T cells and thymic progenitors underlay high day-60 TCRbeta diversity in some patients.

With 0 bases removed from V and 5 bases from J, the gap between germline ends came to 8 bases. CDR1 and CDR2 from the germline V gene are SGDLS and YYNGEE. The CDR3 is 13 residues long. This sample's TCRbeta library carried unique molecular identifier barcodes. In TCRdb, the PCR reads were re-called with MiXCR into one record per CDR3 protein. The sample records roughly 30,000 distinct CDR3 sequences, around 6% being singletons. This clonotype came up many times. Its antigen is not known. This sample comprised peripheral blood, obtained 60 days after TCRalphabeta/CD19-depleted stem cell transplant. The chain links TRBV9 to TRBJ2-5; no reliable D call. The sequence derives from a child under two years old who had a stem cell transplant for acute myeloid leukemia, so the T cells may come from the graft donor. CDR3 nucleotide sequence: TGTGCCAGCAGCGTAGAAGCAGAGGAGACCCAGTACTTC. This sequence encodes CASSVEAEETQYF.